Below, 25 T cell receptor beta chains from the same sample are listed, as sequenced in a study of T cells after yellow fever vaccination (dated by TCRdb to the late 2010s). The library was produced with 5' RACE. Sequencing relied on an Illumina NovaSeq 6000. TCRdb reprocessed the public reads (quality trimming at Q25 with fastp, clone calling with MiXCR) and kept in-frame beta chains. Identical CDR3 proteins give one entry, which carries the most common genes and DNA. Present in this sample are fewer than 350,000 distinct CDR3 sequences, 3.5% to 4.5% of which were seen just once. Roughly a fifth of the sample rests with the top ten. The treatment or condition label for this specimen denotes: live attenuated yellow fever vaccine strain. This specimen was PBMCs, taken 15 days after the yellow fever booster vaccination. The source is a man between 18 and 29 years old who received the YFV17D yellow fever vaccine.

On this clonotype: A much bigger clone sits one base away, suggesting this may be a read error. The rearrangement uses TRBV15 and TRBJ2-7, with 10 bases identical to TRBD1. The junction had 10 bases not matched to a gene; V was cut back by 1 base and J by 1 base. CDR3 length: 18 amino acids. Germline assignment: CDR1 LNHNV and CDR2 YYDKDF (reference sequence). CDR3 region: CATSRGLTGGERSYEQYF. CDR3 nucleotides: TGTGCCACCAGCAGAGGTTTGACAGGGGGCGAGAGGTCCTACGAGCAGTACTTC.

This clonotype was counted at least ten times. V gene TRBV5-1 combines with J gene TRBJ1-1; possibly TRBD1 for D (5 bases). V was cut by 0 bases and J by 0 bases, with 9 bases left in between. The CDR3 is made up of 15 amino acids. Per the germline V gene, CDR1 is SGHRS and CDR2 is YFSETQ. In nucleotides, the CDR3 is TGCGCCAGCAGCTTGGGGGGCAGAATGAACACTGAAGCTTTCTTT. It codes for CASSLGGRMNTEAFF.

This clonotype appeared many times. The rearrangement links TRBV5-1 to TRBJ2-2; 11 bases align to TRBD2. The CDR3 is made up of 15 amino acids. Germline CDR1 and CDR2: SGHRS and YFSETQ. The J segment lost 6 bases and the V segment lost 2 bases, leaving 3 bases of the junction unmatched. The CDR3 protein is CASSLLAGEAGELFF. The CDR3 DNA reads as TGCGCCAGCAGCTTACTAGCGGGGGAGGCCGGGGAGCTGTTTTTT.

At least ten counts were recorded for this clonotype. V is TRBV5-1 and J is TRBJ2-7; 7 bases match TRBD1. CDR1 is SGHRS, CDR2 YFSETQ, per germline. The length of the CDR3 is 14 residues. V shed 3 bases and J 3 bases; nucleotides not matched to a gene: 6. The CDR3 coding sequence is TGCGCCAGCAGCTACAGGGGAGAAGGCTACGAGCAGTACTTC. Its protein is CASSYRGEGYEQYF.

In this sample, this clonotype turned up once. J is TRBJ1-1 and V is TRBV25-1, with D possibly being TRBD1 (5 bases). Germline V gene lookup returns CDR1 MGHDK and CDR2 SYGVNS. The CDR3 consists of 15 residues. The V and J ends lost 1 base and 2 bases respectively, with 11 bases between them. In DNA, the CDR3 is TGTGCCAGCAGTGAATTCCGGGGGATCAACACTGAAGCTTTCTTT. Encoded protein: CASSEFRGINTEAFF. The full variable domain, its missing parts supplied by reference TRBV25-1 and TRBJ1-1, is EADIYQTPRYLVIGTGKKITLECSQTMGHDKMYWYQQDPGMELHLIHYSYGVNSTEKGDLSSESTVSRIRTEHFPLTLESARPSHTSQYLCASSEFRGINTEAFFGQGTRLTVV.

This clonotype was recorded once. The J gene is TRBJ1-3, the V gene TRBV19; 7 bases map to TRBD1. Trimming at V came to 5 bases and at J to 5 bases, leaving 6 bases not matched to a gene. This CDR3 spans 14 amino acids. Germline lookup yields CDR1 LNHDA and CDR2 SQIVND (reference sequence). The CDR3 here is CASSLRQGRNTIYF. CDR3 bases: TGTGCCAGTAGTCTCCGACAGGGCCGAAACACCATATATTTT.

The V call is TRBV10-3, the J call TRBJ1-6; no firm D call. The CDR3 sequence is 13 residues long. The germline CDR1 and CDR2 sequences are ENHRY and SYGVKD. V was trimmed by 6 bases and J by 7 bases, leaving 10 bases between them. CDR3 bases: TGTGCCATCAGCCCGGTCGGGAATTCACCCCTCCACTTT. Translating it yields CAISPVGNSPLHF.

The chain employs TRBV5-1 and TRBJ2-6, with 7 bases identical to TRBD1. Germline-derived CDR1 and CDR2 are SGHRS and YFSETQ. The CDR3 is made up of 17 amino acids. V shed 0 bases and J 0 bases; nucleotides not matched to a gene: 3. The CDR3 nucleotides are TGCGCCAGCAGCTTGGCGGGACAGACCTCTGGGGCCAACGTCCTGACTTTC. It is translated as CASSLAGQTSGANVLTF. The whole variable domain, filled in from reference TRBV5-1 and TRBJ2-6, reads KAGVTQTPRYLIKTRGQQVTLSCSPISGHRSVSWYQQTPGQGLQFLFEYFSETQRNKGNFPGRFSGRQFSNSRSEMNVSTLELGDSALYLCASSLAGQTSGANVLTFGAGSRLTVL.

This clonotype was recorded at least ten times. The V and J genes are TRBV7-3 and TRBJ2-3; 9 nucleotides line up with TRBD2. The germline gives CDR1 SGHTA, CDR2 FQGTGA. V was clipped by 3 bases and J by 2 bases; unmatched bases: 3. The CDR3 has 15 amino acids. The CDR3 DNA reads TGTGCCAGCAGCTTGAGCGGGGGGCTCACAGATACGCAGTATTTT. Translation: CASSLSGGLTDTQYF.

In its sample, this clonotype was seen a few times. CDR3 DNA sequence: TGTGCCAGCAGCCTGACAGGGGCGCTCTACAATGAGCAGTTCTTC. Translating it yields CASSLTGALYNEQFF. The chain carries TRBV7-2 and TRBJ2-1; 8 bases agree with TRBD1. The trim removed 5 bases at V and 3 bases at J, leaving 6 bases unmatched. CDR3 length: 15 residues. In germline, CDR1 is SGHTA, CDR2 FQGNSA.

The chain has TRBV6-5 and TRBJ2-5; D assignment may be TRBD1 or TRBD2 (6 bases each). Trimming took off 0 bases at V and 1 base at J, with 9 bases between the two ends. This CDR3 comprises 15 residues. Germline V lookup: CDR1 MNHEY, CDR2 SVGAGI. CDR3 bases: TGTGCCAGCAGTTACTCGCCGGGGGCCCAAGAGACCCAGTACTTC. It translates to CASSYSPGAQETQYF.

There are a few counts of this clonotype. A much bigger clone sits one base away, suggesting this may be a read error. V and J are TRBV5-1 and TRBJ2-1; D is unclear. V was shortened by 0 bases and J by 9 bases, with 4 bases between the two germline ends. Germline V CDR1 and CDR2: SGHRS, YFSETQ. CDR3 length equals 11 residues. The CDR3 nucleotides read TGCGCCAGCAGCTTGGTTATTGAGCAGTTCTTC. It is translated as CASSLVIEQFF. Full variable domain (remainder filled in from reference TRBV5-1 and TRBJ2-1): KAGVTQTPRYLIKTRGQQVTLSCSPISGHRSVSWYQQTPGQGLQFLFEYFSETQRNKGNFPGRFSGRQFSNSRSEMNVSTLELGDSALYLCASSLVIEQFFGPGTRLTVL.

This clonotype came up many times. V usage is TRBV2 and J usage is TRBJ2-3, with a weak D call TRBD2 (5 bases). The germline V gene has CDR1 SNHLY and CDR2 FYNNEI. The CDR3 loop spans 16 amino acids. V was trimmed by 5 bases and J by 1 base, leaving 16 bases between them. CDR3 loop: CASSPLAYGGTDTQYF. CDR3 nucleotides: TGTGCCAGCAGTCCCCTAGCCTACGGAGGCACAGATACGCAGTATTTT.

This chain uses TRBV18 with TRBJ2-7; maybe TRBD1 (5 bases). The CDR3 contains 14 residues. Germline lookup yields CDR1 KGHSH and CDR2 LQKENI. The V and J ends lost 1 base and 6 bases respectively, with 13 bases between them. This chain's CDR3 is CASSPLAQGGEQYV. CDR3 coding DNA: TGTGCCAGCTCACCACTCGCCCAGGGCGGCGAGCAGTACGTC.

This clonotype was seen ten or more times. The gene calls are TRBV10-3 and TRBJ2-7; 11 nucleotides line up with TRBD1. The germline gives CDR1 ENHRY, CDR2 SYGVKD. With 7 bases clipped from V and 7 bases from J, the junction kept 6 bases outside the gene matches. The CDR3 contains 13 residues. The CDR3 reads CAIKGQGAVEQYV. In DNA form, the CDR3 reads TGTGCCATCAAAGGACAGGGGGCGGTTGAGCAGTACGTC.

The J gene is TRBJ2-3, the V gene TRBV7-8; D is unclear. Trimming removed 5 bases from V and 5 bases from J, with 11 bases in between. This CDR3 has 13 residues. CDR1 SGHVS and CDR2 FQNEAQ come from the germline V gene. As DNA, the CDR3 is TGTGCCAGCAGCACGGGCCCGGGAGATACGCAGTATTTT. This codes for CASSTGPGDTQYF.

The chain joins TRBV25-1 to TRBJ1-2; D unresolved. V lost 7 bases to trimming and J lost 4 bases, with 13 bases between them. The length of the CDR3 is 13 residues. Germline V gives CDR1 MGHDK, CDR2 SYGVNS. The CDR3 bases are TGTGCCAGCACCCCTGATGCGGTCTATGGCTACACCTTC. It yields the protein CASTPDAVYGYTF.

In this sample, this clonotype turned up a few times. The chain combines TRBV6-2 or TRBV6-3 with TRBJ2-5; TRBD2 might be the D (6 bases). Germline-derived CDR1 and CDR2 are MNHEY and SVGEGT. CDR3 length: 15 residues. Trimming stripped 6 bases from V and 2 bases from J, with 16 bases between. The DNA of the CDR3 is TGTGCCAGCAGAAGATTCGCGGGGAATCAAGAGACCCAGTACTTC. It translates to CASRRFAGNQETQYF.

The genes are TRBV7-9 and TRBJ2-1; D is possibly TRBD1 (6 bases). Germline V gene sequence: CDR1 SEHNR, CDR2 FQNEAQ (reference sequence). There are 12 residues in the CDR3. The germline V and J ends were trimmed by 0 bases and 9 bases, with 6 bases remaining between them. The CDR3 DNA follows: TGTGCCAGCAGCTTAGCAGGGGGTGAGCAGTTCTTC. Encoded protein: CASSLAGGEQFF.

The rearrangement links TRBV11-1 to TRBJ2-5; TRBD2 agrees at 13 bases. The V gene end was trimmed by 5 bases and the J gene end by 1 base; junction bases not matched to a gene: 10. The CDR3 is 18 amino acids. The germline CDR1 and CDR2 sequences are SGHAT and FQDESV (reference sequence). The DNA for the CDR3 is TGTGCCAGCAGCCGGACAAATAGACTAGCGGGGGGCCAAGAGACCCAGTACTTC. It codes for CASSRTNRLAGGQETQYF.

This clonotype was observed a handful of times. The chain is built from TRBV24-1 and TRBJ2-1, with D possibly called TRBD1 or TRBD2 (6 bases each). This CDR3 has 14 amino acids. Trimming removed 10 bases at V and 7 bases at J, with 19 bases between. The V gene's germline CDR1 is KGHDR and CDR2 SFDVKD. In nucleotides, the CDR3 is TGTGCCACGGCTGGGGGGCAGACGGGGAATGAGCAGTTCTTC. It specifies CATAGGQTGNEQFF.

This clonotype was seen a handful of times. The chain uses TRBV5-1 and TRBJ2-2; the D gene could be TRBD1 or TRBD2 (5 bases each). Between the trimmed V and J ends, which lost 0 bases and 2 bases, there was a span of 11 bases. The CDR3 length is 16 residues. Germline CDR1 reads SGHRS; CDR2 reads YFSETQ. In DNA form, the CDR3 reads TGCGCCAGCAGCTTGGTACGGGGCTTAAACACCGGGGAGCTGTTTTTT. Residues: CASSLVRGLNTGELFF.

This clonotype has just a few counts. The CDR3 DNA reads TGTGCCACCAGTGATGCCACTAGCGGGGGGGCCGGCTTCGATACGCAGTATTTT. Translation gives CATSDATSGGAGFDTQYF. The chain combines TRBV24-1 with TRBJ2-3; TRBD2 aligns across 13 bases. The V and J ends lost 3 bases and 6 bases, in that order; junction bases with no gene match: 11. The CDR3 runs to 18 residues. Germline assignment: CDR1 KGHDR and CDR2 SFDVKD.

This clonotype was recorded at least ten times. The chain recombines TRBV20-1 with TRBJ1-3; D remains unclear. The V and J ends lost 0 bases and 4 bases respectively, with 10 bases between them. Germline V gives CDR1 DFQATT, CDR2 SNEGSKA (reference sequence). The CDR3 spans 14 residues. The CDR3 nucleotides are TGCAGTGCTAGAGATCGAGGACGGGGAAACACCATATATTTT. Translated, it gives CSARDRGRGNTIYF.

This clonotype was recorded many times. The chain employs TRBV4-1 and TRBJ1-2; possible D gene TRBD1, 6 bases. V was clipped by 0 bases and J by 4 bases, with 12 bases between them. Looked up from germline, CDR1 is MGHRA and CDR2 is YSYEKL. This CDR3 spans 15 amino acids. This CDR3 is CASSQDDRPSYGYTF. The CDR3 region has the DNA TGCGCCAGCAGCCAAGATGACAGGCCTTCCTATGGCTACACCTTC.